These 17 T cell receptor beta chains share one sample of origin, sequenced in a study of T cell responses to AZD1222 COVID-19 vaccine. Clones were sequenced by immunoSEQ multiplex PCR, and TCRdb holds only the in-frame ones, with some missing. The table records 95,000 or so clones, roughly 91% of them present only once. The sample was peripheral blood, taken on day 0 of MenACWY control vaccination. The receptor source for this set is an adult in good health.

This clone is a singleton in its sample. In DNA, the CDR3 is TGTGCCAGCAGCATCAACAGGGGGGATGAAGCTTTCTTT. As protein: CASSINRGDEAFF. This chain links TRBV27 with TRBJ1-1; 8 nucleotides match TRBD1. The CDR3 loop spans 13 amino acids. Looked up from germline, CDR1 is MNHEY and CDR2 is SMNVEV (reference sequence). The trim removed 6 bases at V and 7 bases at J, leaving 7 bases unmatched.

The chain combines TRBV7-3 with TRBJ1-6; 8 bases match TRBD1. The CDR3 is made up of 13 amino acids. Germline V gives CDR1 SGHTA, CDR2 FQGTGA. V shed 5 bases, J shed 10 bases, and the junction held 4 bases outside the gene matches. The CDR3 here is CASSQGARSPLHF. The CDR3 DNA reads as TGTGCCAGCAGCCAGGGGGCGCGATCACCCCTCCACTTT.

CDR3 sequence: CASSSQRGRDYNEQFF. CDR3 coding DNA: TGTGCCAGCAGCTCCCAGCGGGGGAGGGACTACAATGAGCAGTTCTTC. The rearrangement joins TRBV11-1 to TRBJ2-1; 8 bases are shared with TRBD2. J lost 3 bases, V lost 4 bases, and 8 bases had no gene match. The CDR3 covers 16 residues. CDR1 and CDR2 (germline): SGHAT, FQDESV (reference sequence).

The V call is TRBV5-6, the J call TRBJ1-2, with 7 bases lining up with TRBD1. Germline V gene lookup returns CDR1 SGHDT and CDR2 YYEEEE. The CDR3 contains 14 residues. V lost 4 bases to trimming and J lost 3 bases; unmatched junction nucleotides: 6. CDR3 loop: CASSQTGNDYGYTF. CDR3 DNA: TGTGCCAGCAGCCAGACAGGGAACGACTATGGCTACACCTTC.

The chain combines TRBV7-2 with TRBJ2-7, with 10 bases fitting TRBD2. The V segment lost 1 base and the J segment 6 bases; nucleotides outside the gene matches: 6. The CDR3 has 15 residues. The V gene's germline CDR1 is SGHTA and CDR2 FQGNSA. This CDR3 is CASSLEASGGREQYF. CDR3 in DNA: TGTGCCAGCAGCTTAGAGGCTAGCGGGGGTCGCGAGCAGTACTTC.

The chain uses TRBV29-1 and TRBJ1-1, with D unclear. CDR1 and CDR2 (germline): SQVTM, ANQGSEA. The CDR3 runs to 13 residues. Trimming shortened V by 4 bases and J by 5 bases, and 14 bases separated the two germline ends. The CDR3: CSVVPVGKTEAFF. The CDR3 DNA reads TGCAGCGTTGTCCCAGTGGGGAAAACTGAAGCTTTCTTT.

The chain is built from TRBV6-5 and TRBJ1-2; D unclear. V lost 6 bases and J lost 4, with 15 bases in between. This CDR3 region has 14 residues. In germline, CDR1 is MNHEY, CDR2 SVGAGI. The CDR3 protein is CASRVAAALYGYTF. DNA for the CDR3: TGTGCCAGCAGGGTGGCAGCCGCCCTCTATGGCTACACCTTC.

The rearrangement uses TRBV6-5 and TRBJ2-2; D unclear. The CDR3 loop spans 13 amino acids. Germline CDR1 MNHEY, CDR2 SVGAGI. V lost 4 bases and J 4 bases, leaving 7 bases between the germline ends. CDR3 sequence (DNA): TGTGCCAGCAGTTCCTCGGGCACCGGGGAGCTGTTTTTT. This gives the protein CASSSSGTGELFF.

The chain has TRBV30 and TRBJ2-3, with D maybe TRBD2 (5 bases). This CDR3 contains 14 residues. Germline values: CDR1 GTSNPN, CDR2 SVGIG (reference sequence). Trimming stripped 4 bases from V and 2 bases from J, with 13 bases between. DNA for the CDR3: TGTGCCTGGACGGCGGGCCAACTCACAGATACGCAGTATTTT. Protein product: CAWTAGQLTDTQYF.

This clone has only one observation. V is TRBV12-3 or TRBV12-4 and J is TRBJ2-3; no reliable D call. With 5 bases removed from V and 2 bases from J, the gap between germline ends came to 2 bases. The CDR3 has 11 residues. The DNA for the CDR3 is TGTGCCAGCAGTCCCACAGATACGCAGTATTTT. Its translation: CASSPTDTQYF.

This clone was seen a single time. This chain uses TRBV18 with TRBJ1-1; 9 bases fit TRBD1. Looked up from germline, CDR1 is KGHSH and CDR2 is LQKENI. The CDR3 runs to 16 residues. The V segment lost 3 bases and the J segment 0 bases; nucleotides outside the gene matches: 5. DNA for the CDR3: TGTGCCAGCTCACCCACCGGGACAGGGTTGAACACTGAAGCTTTCTTT. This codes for CASSPTGTGLNTEAFF.

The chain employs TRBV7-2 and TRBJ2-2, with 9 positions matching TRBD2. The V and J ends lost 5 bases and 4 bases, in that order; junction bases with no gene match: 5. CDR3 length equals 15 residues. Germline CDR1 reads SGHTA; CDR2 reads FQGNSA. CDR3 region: CASSPSGGSTGELFF. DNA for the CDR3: TGTGCCAGCAGCCCGAGCGGGGGGAGCACCGGGGAGCTGTTTTTT.

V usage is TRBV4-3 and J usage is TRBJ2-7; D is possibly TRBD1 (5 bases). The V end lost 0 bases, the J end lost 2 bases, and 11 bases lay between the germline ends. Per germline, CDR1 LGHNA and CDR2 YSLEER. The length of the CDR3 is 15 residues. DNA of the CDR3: TGCGCCAGCAGCCAAGAAGCAGGGCCCCCCTACGAGCAGTACTTC. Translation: CASSQEAGPPYEQYF.

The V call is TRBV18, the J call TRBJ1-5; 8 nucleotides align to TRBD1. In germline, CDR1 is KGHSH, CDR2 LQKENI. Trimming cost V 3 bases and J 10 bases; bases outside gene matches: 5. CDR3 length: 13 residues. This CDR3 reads CASSPGQEFPQHF. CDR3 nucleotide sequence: TGTGCCAGCTCACCGGGACAGGAGTTTCCCCAGCATTTT.

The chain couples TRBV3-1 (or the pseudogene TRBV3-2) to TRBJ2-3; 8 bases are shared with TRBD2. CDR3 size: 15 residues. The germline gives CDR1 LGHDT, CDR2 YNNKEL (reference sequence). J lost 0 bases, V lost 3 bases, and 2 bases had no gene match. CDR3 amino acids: CASSHRLASTDTQYF. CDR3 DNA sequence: TGTGCCAGCAGCCACCGACTAGCGAGCACAGATACGCAGTATTTT.

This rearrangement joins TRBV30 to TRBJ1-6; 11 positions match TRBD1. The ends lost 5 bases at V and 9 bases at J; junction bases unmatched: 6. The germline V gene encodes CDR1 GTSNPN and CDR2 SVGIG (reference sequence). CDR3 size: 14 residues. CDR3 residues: CAWGTGGGGSPLHF. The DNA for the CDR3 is TGTGCCTGGGGGACAGGGGGTGGCGGTTCACCCCTCCACTTT.

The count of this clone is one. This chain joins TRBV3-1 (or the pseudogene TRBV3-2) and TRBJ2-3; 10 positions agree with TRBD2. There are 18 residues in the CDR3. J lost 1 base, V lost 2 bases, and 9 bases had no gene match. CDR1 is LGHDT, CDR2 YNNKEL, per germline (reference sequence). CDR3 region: CASSQPPELAGGTDTQYF. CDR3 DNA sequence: TGTGCCAGCAGCCAACCCCCCGAGCTAGCGGGGGGCACAGATACGCAGTATTTT.